This is a list of T cell receptor beta chains from one sample in a study of neurological immune-mediated disorders. TCRdb re-called the 5' RACE reads with MiXCR, one entry per CDR3 protein. The data show tens of thousands of distinct CDR3 sequences, roughly 3.8% seen once. The specimen was PBMCs. The receptors stem from a man aged 60-69 years with multiple sclerosis. CDR3s include the opening cysteine and the closing phenylalanine or tryptophan. D genes are given only for firm matches. A clone size is listed for some rows: how often the clone was seen (once, few, many), or a class if it is expanded.

>many|TRBV10-1|.|TRBJ1-1|15
TGCGCCAGCAGTGAGTCGAATTCCGTGAACACTGAAGCTTTCTTT
CASSESNSVNTEAFF
>many|TRBV12-3/TRBV12-4|TRBD2|TRBJ2-1|16
TGTGCCAGCAGAAGAGGACTAGCGGGAGGGTCCGATGAGCAGTTCTTC
CASRRGLAGGSDEQFF
>many|TRBV7-2|.|TRBJ2-7|14
TGTGCCAGCAGTCCCGGGACCCTCTCCTACGAGCAGTACTTC
CASSPGTLSYEQYF
>many|TRBV19|.|TRBJ1-2|13
TGTGCCAGTAGGCCCGGGACATTCGGTGGCTACACCTTC
CASRPGTFGGYTF
>many|TRBV20-1|.|TRBJ2-4|14
TGCAGTGCAGACCCAGCGGTAGCCAAAAACATTCAGTACTTC
CSADPAVAKNIQYF
>many|TRBV5-1|.|TRBJ2-7|12
TGCGCCAGCAGCTTGGGCGGAAAGGAGCAGTACTTC
CASSLGGKEQYF
>few|TRBV30|.|TRBJ1-2|16
TGTGCCTGGTCATTGGATTCAGCTGCTAGTTTTTCGGGCTACACCTTC
CAWSLDSAASFSGYTF
>.|TRBV5-1|TRBD2|TRBJ2-5|15
TGCGCCAGCAGCTTGACTCGGGAGGCAAGAGAGACCCAGTACTTC
CASSLTREARETQYF
>many|TRBV5-1|.|TRBJ2-3|14
TGCGCCAGCAGCTTGGCCAACCCAGAAGATACGCAGTATTTT
CASSLANPEDTQYF
>many|TRBV14|.|TRBJ2-6|14
TGTGCCAGCAGCCGGAGCTCTGGGGCCAACGTCCTGACTTTC
CASSRSSGANVLTF
>many|TRBV20-1|.|TRBJ1-1|17
TGCAGTGCTAGAGACCGGGGGCGCGTTTTTAGGAACACTGAAGCTTTCTTT
CSARDRGRVFRNTEAFF
>many|TRBV5-5|TRBD1|TRBJ1-1|13
TGTGCCAGCGGGACGGGACAGGAGACTGAAGCTTTCTTT
CASGTGQETEAFF
>many|TRBV7-8|TRBD1|TRBJ2-5|18
TGTGCCAGCAGCACCGCAGATATTAGGGGGCCCGGGCGGCAGACCCAGTACTTC
CASSTADIRGPGRQTQYF
>many|TRBV20-1|.|TRBJ2-7|13
TGCAGTGCTAGGGGGCAGGTGGCCTACGAGCAGTACTTC
CSARGQVAYEQYF
>many|TRBV27|.|TRBJ1-1|12
TGTGCCAGCATGGGCAGGAGCACTGAAGCTTTCTTT
CASMGRSTEAFF
>.|TRBV6-2/TRBV6-3|TRBD2|TRBJ2-3|15
TGTGCCAGCAGTCTCGGACTAGGTGGCACAGATACGCAGTATTTT
CASSLGLGGTDTQYF
>many|TRBV15|TRBD2|TRBJ2-1|17
TGTGCCACCAGCAGCCTAATTTTAGCGGGGGGGGGAGATGAGCAGTTCTTC
CATSSLILAGGGDEQFF
>many|TRBV12-3/TRBV12-4|.|TRBJ1-6|13
TGTGCCAGCAGTTTAGCGCTGTCCGTGCCCCTCCACTTT
CASSLALSVPLHF
>many|TRBV5-8|.|TRBJ2-2|16
TGTGCCAGCACCTCTATTCAAGGGGTGTGGACCGGGGAGCTGTTTTTT
CASTSIQGVWTGELFF
>many|TRBV6-5|TRBD2|TRBJ2-2|15
TGTGCCACCGTGACTAGCGCAACGAACACCGGGGAGCTGTTTTTT
CATVTSATNTGELFF
>.|TRBV9|.|TRBJ2-3|12
TGTGCCAGCAGCGTAGATGAAGATACGCAGTATTTT
CASSVDEDTQYF
>many|TRBV5-1|.|TRBJ2-5|13
TGCGCCAGCAAACCAACCAGCCAAGAGACCCAGTACTTC
CASKPTSQETQYF
>many|TRBV5-6|.|TRBJ2-3|14
TGTGCCAGCAGCATCGGGACCGATTGGGATACGCAGTATTTT
CASSIGTDWDTQYF
>.|TRBV29-1|.|TRBJ2-5|12
TGCAGCGCCTCCCTAACGTACGAGACCCAGTACTTC
CSASLTYETQYF
>few|TRBV20-1|.|TRBJ2-5|11
TGCAGTGCTAGCCTAGGGGAGACCCAGTACTTC
CSASLGETQYF
>.|TRBV30|TRBD1|TRBJ1-2|16
TGTGCCTGGAACCGGGACAGGGGGCGCCGAGCCTATGGCTACACCTTC
CAWNRDRGRRAYGYTF
>many|TRBV7-9|.|TRBJ1-2|13
TGTGCCAGCAGCCCCGAGGGGGGTGGAGGCTACACCTTC
CASSPEGGGGYTF
>many|TRBV5-5|TRBD1|TRBJ2-7|13
TGTGCCAGCAGCTTGGGGGACAGATACGAGCAGTACTTC
CASSLGDRYEQYF
>many|TRBV20-1|.|TRBJ2-3|15
TGCAGTGCAAACCCACGACTAGTAGTCACAGATACGCAGTATTTT
CSANPRLVVTDTQYF
>many|TRBV27|.|TRBJ1-6|14
TGTGCCAGCAGTTTTAGGTCCCCAGATTCACCCCTCCACTTT
CASSFRSPDSPLHF
>many|TRBV20-1|TRBD1|TRBJ1-5|13
TGCAGTGCTAGCCCGGACAGGAATCAGCCCCAGCATTTT
CSASPDRNQPQHF
>many|TRBV25-1|TRBD2|TRBJ2-7|17
TGTGCCAGCAGTGAATTGCGAGCGGGGGGCCACTCCTACGAGCAGTACTTC
CASSELRAGGHSYEQYF
>.|TRBV7-2|.|TRBJ2-7|13
TGTGCCAGCAGCTTAGGCGGAGACTACGAGCAGTACTTC
CASSLGGDYEQYF
>many|TRBV4-1|.|TRBJ1-1|19
TGCGCCAGCAGCCAAGATATCGTGGTTAGGGGGGCGCCTAACACTGAAGCTTTCTTT
CASSQDIVVRGAPNTEAFF
>many|TRBV5-1|.|TRBJ2-7|16
TGCGCCAGCAGCTTGAAAGGGAAGCAGTCCTCCTACGAGCAGTACTTC
CASSLKGKQSSYEQYF
>many|TRBV7-3|.|TRBJ2-3|15
TGTGCCAGCAGCTTAACACGGGACAGCACAGATACGCAGTATTTT
CASSLTRDSTDTQYF